Below are 5 T cell receptor beta chains sequenced from a single sample in a study of cytomegalovirus exposure and HLA in healthy donors. The primer mix had 60 Vbeta and 13 Jbeta primers. Generated by immunoSEQ multiplex PCR, the TCRdb table keeps only in-frame clones and is missing some. Seen here are approximately 97,000 clones, 80% to 85% observed once, and the top ten hold under 5.5%. Sequenced sample: PBMCs. The receptors come from a woman in her sixties or seventies in good health and CMV-seropositive.

A few counts support this clone. J is TRBJ1-4 and V is TRBV4-1; D not resolved. Germline V lookup: CDR1 MGHRA, CDR2 YSYEKL. The CDR3 consists of 14 residues. V lost 1 base and J lost 8, with 11 bases in between. The chain's CDR3 is CASSQGFRGEKLFF. Written as DNA, the CDR3 is TGCGCCAGCAGCCAAGGGTTCCGGGGAGAAAAACTGTTTTTT.

The rearrangement uses TRBV19 and TRBJ2-2, with D possibly TRBD2 on 6 matching bases. V was pared by 3 bases and J by 2 bases, with 7 bases between. The CDR3 length is 14 residues. In germline, CDR1 is LNHDA, CDR2 SQIVND (reference sequence). The CDR3 sequence is CASSMGGNTGELFF. The CDR3 nucleotides read TGTGCCAGTAGTATGGGGGGAAACACCGGGGAGCTGTTTTTT.

The chain links TRBV15 to TRBJ1-2, with 7 bases lining up with TRBD1. This CDR3 region has 15 residues. V was clipped by 3 bases and J by 0 bases; unmatched bases: 4. Germline loops: CDR1 LNHNV, CDR2 YYDKDF (reference sequence). CDR3 in DNA: TGTGCCACCAGCAGGAGGGACAGAGCTAACTATGGCTACACCTTC. Its protein is CATSRRDRANYGYTF.

V is TRBV27 and J is TRBJ2-7; a possible D gene is TRBD1 (6 bases). V dropped 0 bases and J dropped 9 bases, with 15 bases sitting between them. The CDR3 has 14 residues. Germline V CDR1 and CDR2: MNHEY, SMNVEV (reference sequence). CDR3 sequence reads: CASSLSLGHLGQYF. In DNA form, the CDR3 reads TGTGCCAGCAGTTTATCTTTGGGACACCTGGGGCAGTACTTC.

The chain couples TRBV7-3 to TRBJ2-3, with D possibly being TRBD2 (5 bases). Germline-derived CDR1 and CDR2 are SGHTA and FQGTGA. This CDR3 has 15 amino acids. V was cut by 0 bases and J by 0 bases, with 7 bases left in between. This chain's CDR3 is CASSLTGGSTDTQYF. Written as DNA, the CDR3 is TGTGCCAGCAGCTTAACGGGCGGGAGCACAGATACGCAGTATTTT.